Below are 25 T cell receptor beta chains sequenced from a single sample in a study of cytomegalovirus exposure and HLA in healthy donors. A multiplex PCR was run with 60 Vbeta primers and 13 Jbeta primers. Sequencing was performed with immunoSEQ multiplex PCR; in TCRdb, only in-frame clones are kept and a portion is missing. The sample contains some 200,000 clones, about 89% of which appear only once. Sequencing was done on a sample of PBMCs. The source is a woman between 18 and 29 years old in good health and CMV-seronegative.

The chain couples TRBV6-5 to TRBJ1-6; a possible D gene is TRBD1 (6 bases). The ends were cut back, 8 bases at V and 10 bases at J, with 18 bases in the middle. Germline V gene data show CDR1 as MNHEY and CDR2 as SVGAGI. This CDR3 contains 14 residues. In DNA, the CDR3 is TGTGCCAGCCAAAGCGGGGGGGGCTACTCACCCCTCCACTTT. This encodes CASQSGGGYSPLHF.

This clone was seen only a few times. The J gene is TRBJ2-7, the V gene TRBV5-1; D is undetermined. Trimming took off 2 bases at V and 4 bases at J, with 16 bases between the two ends. The germline V gene has CDR1 SGHRS and CDR2 YFSETQ. This CDR3 has 15 residues. The CDR3 sequence is CASSFFLVEKYEQYF. The CDR3 DNA is TGCGCCAGCAGCTTTTTTCTAGTCGAAAAGTACGAGCAGTACTTC.

The rearrangement joins TRBV7-2 to TRBJ2-3, with 14 positions matching TRBD2. The V gene's germline CDR1 is SGHTA and CDR2 FQGNSA. CDR3 size: 17 residues. V lost 4 bases to trimming and J lost 0 bases; unmatched junction nucleotides: 3. CDR3 amino acids: CASSWGLAGVSTDTQYF. The CDR3 DNA is TGTGCCAGCAGCTGGGGACTAGCGGGGGTGAGCACAGATACGCAGTATTTT.

The rearrangement joins TRBV10-2 to TRBJ2-7; 13 bases map to TRBD2. The germline CDR1 and CDR2 sequences are WSHSY and SAAADI. The CDR3 length is 15 residues. V trimming: 7 bases; J trimming: 3 bases; junction bases outside the gene matches: 6. CDR3 sequence: CASTKTSGGNYEQYF. DNA of the CDR3: TGCGCCAGCACTAAGACTAGCGGGGGGAACTACGAGCAGTACTTC.

The chain links TRBV4-2 to TRBJ1-5; no definite D call. The germline V gene encodes CDR1 LGHNA and CDR2 YNFKEQ. Deletions cut 1 base from V and 0 bases from J, with 10 bases between. The length of the CDR3 is 16 residues. The CDR3 DNA is TGTGCCAGCAGCCAAGTTTTCGCGGGTAGCAATCAGCCCCAGCATTTT. As protein: CASSQVFAGSNQPQHF.

This chain joins TRBV6-5 and TRBJ1-3, with 7 nucleotides matching TRBD1. The CDR3 spans 15 residues. CDR1 is MNHEY, CDR2 SVGAGI, per germline. Germline trimming cut 2 bases from V and 3 bases from J; bases unmatched to any gene: 4. The CDR3 region has the DNA TGTGCCAGCAGTTACCAAAGGACAGGTGGAAACACCATATATTTT. Translated: CASSYQRTGGNTIYF.

V and J are TRBV7-2 and TRBJ2-1; no reliable D call. CDR3 size: 15 residues. Between the trimmed V and J ends, which lost 3 bases and 6 bases, there was a span of 15 bases. CDR1 SGHTA and CDR2 FQGNSA come from the germline V gene. CDR3 protein: CASSFALGVGNEQFF. The CDR3 DNA reads as TGTGCCAGCAGCTTTGCCCTAGGAGTCGGCAATGAGCAGTTCTTC.

This clone was seen once. The chain employs TRBV27 and TRBJ2-7, with 7 positions matching TRBD2. Germline V gives CDR1 MNHEY, CDR2 SMNVEV (reference sequence). V was pared by 4 bases and J by 0 bases, with 6 bases of the junction left unmatched. This CDR3 is 15 amino acids long. This CDR3 reads CASSSQRGSSYEQYF. In DNA form, the CDR3 reads TGTGCCAGCAGTTCCCAGCGGGGTAGCTCCTACGAGCAGTACTTC.

The chain couples TRBV5-1 to TRBJ1-2; 10 bases are a match to TRBD1. The trim removed 4 bases at V and 12 bases at J, leaving 12 bases unmatched. The CDR3 covers 14 residues. Germline V gene lookup returns CDR1 SGHRS and CDR2 YFSETQ. In DNA form, the CDR3 reads TGCGCCAGCAGCCTCGGACAGGGGGACGCGTTGAACACCTTC. Its protein is CASSLGQGDALNTF.

The chain has TRBV10-3 and TRBJ2-7; 8 positions agree with TRBD1. Germline CDR1 and CDR2: ENHRY and SYGVKD. The CDR3 contains 12 residues. J was trimmed by 3 bases and V by 10 bases; bases with no gene match: 5. CDR3 sequence reads: CARGQDRYEQYF. In DNA form, the CDR3 reads TGTGCCAGGGGACAGGACCGCTACGAGCAGTACTTC.

This chain links TRBV7-9 with TRBJ1-6, with 9 bases fitting TRBD1. Looked up from germline, CDR1 is SEHNR and CDR2 is FQNEAQ (reference sequence). V dropped 3 bases and J dropped 11; count of bases not matched to a gene: 8. The CDR3 is 15 amino acids. CDR3 DNA sequence: TGTGCCAGCAGCTTGTTGGGACAGGGCGGGACACCCCTCCACTTT. As protein: CASSLLGQGGTPLHF.

V usage is TRBV6-1 and J usage is TRBJ2-1; 8 bases are shared with TRBD2. The CDR3 has 14 residues. The ends lost 3 bases at V and 7 bases at J; junction bases unmatched: 5. The V gene's germline CDR1 is MNHNS and CDR2 SASEGT. The CDR3 is CASSETSDWNEQFF. The CDR3 bases are TGTGCCAGCAGTGAGACTAGCGATTGGAATGAGCAGTTCTTC.

The chain is built from TRBV7-2 and TRBJ2-1, with 12 bases identical to TRBD2. V shed 1 base and J 9 bases; nucleotides not matched to a gene: 4. The germline V gene has CDR1 SGHTA and CDR2 FQGNSA. This CDR3 comprises 15 residues. Written as DNA, the CDR3 is TGTGCCAGCAGCTTAGAACTAGCGGGGGGTCGTGAGCAGTTCTTC. It translates to CASSLELAGGREQFF.

The chain combines TRBV19 with TRBJ1-3; unclear D gene. CDR1 is LNHDA, CDR2 SQIVND, per germline (reference sequence). The CDR3 has 15 residues. Between the trimmed V and J ends, which lost 3 bases and 3 bases, there was a span of 12 bases. The CDR3 DNA reads TGTGCCAGTAGTATCTCATCCGGGATTGGAAACACCATATATTTT. This sequence encodes CASSISSGIGNTIYF.

The genes are TRBV15 and TRBJ1-1; possible D gene TRBD1, 5 bases. Trimming took 5 bases from V and 0 from J, leaving 19 bases between them. Germline V lookup: CDR1 LNHNV, CDR2 YYDKDF (reference sequence). There are 17 residues in the CDR3. The CDR3 coding sequence is TGTGCCACCAGCGGATCGACAGAGATGATTATGAACACTGAAGCTTTCTTT. It is translated as CATSGSTEMIMNTEAFF.

This chain connects TRBV18 to TRBJ2-7; D is uncertain. The germline V gene encodes CDR1 KGHSH and CDR2 LQKENI. V gave up 6 bases and J gave up 0 bases, with 9 bases separating them. This CDR3 is built from 13 residues. For the CDR3, the DNA is TGTGCCAGCTCCGATTCAGACTCCTACGAGCAGTACTTC. It is translated as CASSDSDSYEQYF.

This rearrangement joins TRBV19 to TRBJ2-7; D is possibly TRBD1 (5 bases). Germline V lookup: CDR1 LNHDA, CDR2 SQIVND (reference sequence). This CDR3 has 15 amino acids. The ends were cut back, 2 bases at V and 2 bases at J, with 13 bases in the middle. The CDR3 protein is CASSIQGNGAYEQYF. As DNA, the CDR3 is TGTGCCAGTAGTATACAGGGCAATGGAGCCTACGAGCAGTACTTC. Together with reference TRBV19 and TRBJ2-7, the CDR3 gives the full variable domain: DGGITQSPKYLFRKEGQNVTLSCEQNLNHDAMYWYRQDPGQGLRLIYYSQIVNDFQKGDIAEGYSVSREKKESFPLTVTSAQKNPTAFYLCASSIQGNGAYEQYFGPGTRLTVT.

The chain couples TRBV10-3 to TRBJ2-1, with TRBD2 matching 8 bases. This CDR3 is 16 amino acids long. The ends lost 0 bases at V and 7 bases at J; junction bases unmatched: 8. Germline V CDR1 and CDR2: ENHRY, SYGVKD. CDR3 sequence reads: CAISESQGLATNEQFF. The CDR3 DNA follows: TGTGCCATCAGTGAGTCTCAAGGACTAGCAACAAATGAGCAGTTCTTC.

The gene calls are TRBV7-2 and TRBJ1-2; TRBD1 matches at 7 bases. Germline CDR1 and CDR2: SGHTA and FQGNSA. This CDR3 has 13 amino acids. The junction had 8 bases not matched to a gene; V was cut back by 5 bases and J by 8 bases. The DNA of the CDR3 is TGTGCCAGCAGCGACACAGGGGTTAGCGGCTACACCTTC. Translation: CASSDTGVSGYTF. The whole variable domain, remainder taken from reference TRBV7-2 and TRBJ1-2, is GAGVSQSPSNKVTEKGKDVELRCDPISGHTALYWYRQSLGQGLEFLIYFQGNSAPDKSGLPSDRFSAERTGGSVSTLTIQRTQQEDSAVYLCASSDTGVSGYTFGSGTRLTVV.

Comments on this clone: The conserved phenylalanine or tryptophan is not found at the CDR3 terminus, so this likely reflects a read error. Because the CDR3's place on the DNA is in doubt, the DNA is left out and the CDR3 is given as listed by TCRdb. The chain links TRBV6-1 to TRBJ1-1; the table's TRBD1 call for D was not verified on the DNA. Germline assignment: CDR1 MNHNS and CDR2 SASEGT. Termini included, the CDR3 measures 13 amino acids. The CDR3 here is CASSKDNRDRPTG.

This clone was counted a few times. This chain uses TRBV1 with TRBJ2-5; TRBD2 is taken as the D call from the table, unchecked against the DNA. TRBV1 is deemed a pseudogene. The CDR3 is made up of 16 amino acids. The CDR3 protein is CTSSHGGRERQETQYF. The CDR3 DNA is TGCACCAGCAGCCATGGCGGGCGGGAGCGCCAAGAGACCCAGTACTTC.

The CDR3 protein is CASSTEGLGSIGYTF. The CDR3 region has the DNA TGTGCCAGCAGTACCGAAGGCTTAGGGAGTATTGGCTACACCTTC. This chain uses TRBV27 with TRBJ1-2; D is undetermined. The CDR3 has 15 residues. V lost 5 bases to trimming and J lost 7 bases, with 20 bases between them. Germline CDR1 and CDR2: MNHEY and SMNVEV (reference sequence).

CDR3 in amino acids: CASSLSKGPRGPQHF. The CDR3 bases are TGTGCCAGCAGCTTAAGTAAGGGGCCCAGGGGGCCCCAGCATTTT. The chain employs TRBV7-2 and TRBJ1-5; TRBD1 might be the D (6 bases). Germline V gene sequence: CDR1 SGHTA, CDR2 FQGNSA. Trimming cost V 2 bases and J 9 bases, with 17 bases left between them. This CDR3 is built from 15 residues.

The chain carries TRBV19 and TRBJ2-7; 9 bases are shared with TRBD2. Germline V gene data show CDR1 as LNHDA and CDR2 as SQIVND (reference sequence). CDR3 length: 17 amino acids. V dropped 3 bases and J dropped 2; count of bases not matched to a gene: 11. The CDR3 loop is CASSISNSGSFPYEQYF. Here the CDR3 DNA reads TGTGCCAGTAGTATTTCCAATAGCGGGAGCTTTCCCTACGAGCAGTACTTC.

This clone was seen only a few times. V and J are TRBV27 and TRBJ2-1; 10 positions match TRBD1. There are 15 residues in the CDR3. Germline V gene lookup returns CDR1 MNHEY and CDR2 SMNVEV (reference sequence). V was pared by 6 bases and J by 9 bases, with 11 bases of the junction left unmatched. The CDR3 sequence is CASSFGPTGGSEQFF. The CDR3 DNA reads as TGTGCCAGCAGCTTTGGGCCGACAGGGGGCAGTGAGCAGTTCTTC.